Sequencing of this T cell receptor beta chain was carried out in a study of T cell responses to AZD1222 COVID-19 vaccine. This CDR3 has 15 amino acids. Trimming took 2 bases from V and 10 from J; bases not matched to a gene: 6. From germline, CDR1 is SGDLS and CDR2 YYNGEE. Clones were sequenced by immunoSEQ multiplex PCR, and TCRdb holds only the in-frame ones, with some missing. The profile shows tens of thousands of clones, about nine tenths of them singletons. The gene calls are TRBV9 and TRBJ2-1; the match to TRBD2 covers 13 bases. The sequence derives from an adult in good health. Sequenced here: peripheral blood, sampled on day 0 of AZD1222 vaccination. CDR3 coding DNA: TGTGCCAGCAGCGTCGGACTAGCGGGAGAAGGAGAGCAGTTCTTC. It is translated as CASSVGLAGEGEQFF.